Listed below are T cell receptor beta chains from one sample, sequenced in a study of cytomegalovirus exposure and HLA in healthy donors. Clones were read by immunoSEQ multiplex PCR, and TCRdb kept only the in-frame ones, dropping some. The data show 98,000 or so clones, approximately 96% seen once. Sequencing was performed on PBMCs. These receptor sequences come from a woman in her late teens or twenties in good health and CMV-seronegative. Both conserved end residues are part of each CDR3. Rows may omit the clone size; those that give it use once, few, many or a size class.

clone size: NA; V gene: TRBV28; CDR3 protein: CASSLSGAGVGEKLFF
clone size: once; V gene: TRBV28; CDR3 protein: CASRTGGDYGYTF
clone size: NA; V gene: TRBV7-9; CDR3 protein: CASSLAVTRLVGEQYF
clone size: NA; V gene: TRBV4-2; CDR3 protein: CASSQDRSAQETQYF
clone size: NA; V gene: TRBV13; CDR3 protein: CASSSLGASVGRTEAFF
clone size: NA; V gene: TRBV11-3; CDR3 protein: CASSLSLFPNEQFF
clone size: NA; V gene: TRBV6-5; CDR3 protein: CASSYTGLPTGELFF
clone size: NA; V gene: TRBV7-2; CDR3 protein: CASSQGSGAYNEQFF
clone size: NA; V gene: TRBV19; CDR3 protein: CASSPGGLAEAFF
clone size: NA; V gene: TRBV5-8; CDR3 protein: CASSFQGLRTEAFF
clone size: NA; V gene: TRBV18; CDR3 protein: CASSPTLQGYTEAFF
clone size: NA; V gene: TRBV28; CDR3 protein: CASSFGPGTSSSYEQYF
clone size: NA; V gene: TRBV5-6; CDR3 protein: CASSLSDNNPNQPQHF
clone size: NA; V gene: TRBV5-1; CDR3 protein: CASSISSGGHNEQFF
clone size: NA; V gene: TRBV5-4; CDR3 protein: CASSLQGAEEQYF